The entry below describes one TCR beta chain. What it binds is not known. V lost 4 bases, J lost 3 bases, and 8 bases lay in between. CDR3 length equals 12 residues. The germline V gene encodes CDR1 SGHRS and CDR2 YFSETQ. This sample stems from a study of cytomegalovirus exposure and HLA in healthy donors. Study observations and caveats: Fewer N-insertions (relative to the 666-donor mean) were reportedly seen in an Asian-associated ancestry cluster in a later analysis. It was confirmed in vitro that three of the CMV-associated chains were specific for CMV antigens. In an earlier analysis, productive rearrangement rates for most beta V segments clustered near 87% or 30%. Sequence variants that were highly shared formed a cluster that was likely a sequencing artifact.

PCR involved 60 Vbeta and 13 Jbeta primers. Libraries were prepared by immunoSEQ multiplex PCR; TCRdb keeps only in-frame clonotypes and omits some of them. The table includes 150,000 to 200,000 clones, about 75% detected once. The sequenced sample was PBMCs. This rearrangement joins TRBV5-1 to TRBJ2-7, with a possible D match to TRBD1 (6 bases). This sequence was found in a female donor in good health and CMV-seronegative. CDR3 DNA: TGCGCCAGCAGCCCGGACAGCTACGAGCAGTACTTC. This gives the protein CASSPDSYEQYF.